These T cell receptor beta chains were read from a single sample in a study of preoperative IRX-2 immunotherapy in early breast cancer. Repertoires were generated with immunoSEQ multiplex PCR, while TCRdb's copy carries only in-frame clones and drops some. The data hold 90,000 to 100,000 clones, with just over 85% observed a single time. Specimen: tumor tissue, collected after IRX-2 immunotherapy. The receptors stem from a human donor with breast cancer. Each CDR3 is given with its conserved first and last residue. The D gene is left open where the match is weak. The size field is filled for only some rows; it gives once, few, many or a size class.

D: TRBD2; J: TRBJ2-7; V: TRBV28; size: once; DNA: TGTGCCAGCAGTCTGAGGACTAGCGGGTTTAGCTCCTACGAGCAGTACTTC; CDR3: CASSLRTSGFSSYEQYF
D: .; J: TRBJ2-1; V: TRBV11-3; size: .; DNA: TGTGCCAGCAGCACGGGACTTCTCCCTGCCGAGCAGTTCTTC; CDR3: CASSTGLLPAEQFF
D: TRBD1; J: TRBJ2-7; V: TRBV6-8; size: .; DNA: TGTGCCAGCAGTTACCAACAGGGGGCGGGGGAGCAGTACTTC; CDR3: CASSYQQGAGEQYF
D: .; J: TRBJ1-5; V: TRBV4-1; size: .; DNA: TGCGCCAGCAGCCAAGGAGACGGTCAGCCCCAGCATTTT; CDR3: CASSQGDGQPQHF
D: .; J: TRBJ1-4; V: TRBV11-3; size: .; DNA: TGTGCCAGCAGCTTGTTTGTCGGTTCTAATGAAAAACTGTTTTTT; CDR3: CASSLFVGSNEKLFF
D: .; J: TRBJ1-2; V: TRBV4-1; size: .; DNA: TGCGCCAGCAGCCCCCGGGATGCCATTCCTGGTGGCTACACCTTC; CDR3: CASSPRDAIPGGYTF
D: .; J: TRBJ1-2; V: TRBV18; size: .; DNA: TGTGCCAGCTCACCACTGCCGGGCTATGGCTACACCTTC; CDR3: CASSPLPGYGYTF
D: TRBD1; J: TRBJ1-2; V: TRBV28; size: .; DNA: TGTGCCAGCAGGGAACAGGGGCTGAATGGCTACACCTTC; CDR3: CASREQGLNGYTF
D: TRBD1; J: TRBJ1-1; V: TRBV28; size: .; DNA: TGTGCCAGCAGTTCCTTAGGACAGGTTGAAGCTTTCTTT; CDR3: CASSSLGQVEAFF
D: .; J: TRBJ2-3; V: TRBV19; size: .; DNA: TGTGCCGCTTCTGTGTTGGGGCCGGGGGGCACAGATACGCAGTATTTT; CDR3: CAASVLGPGGTDTQYF
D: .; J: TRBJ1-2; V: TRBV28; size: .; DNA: TGTGCCAGCACATACCGGGGCCTCGGGGGCTACACCTTC; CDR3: CASTYRGLGGYTF
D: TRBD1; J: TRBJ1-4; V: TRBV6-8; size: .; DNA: TGTGCCAGCAGTTACTCGGACAGGGCGGAAAAACTGTTTTTT; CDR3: CASSYSDRAEKLFF
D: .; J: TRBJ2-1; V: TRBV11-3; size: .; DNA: TGTGCCAGCACCACGGACCAGAGAAACAATGAGCAGTTCTTC; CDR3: CASTTDQRNNEQFF
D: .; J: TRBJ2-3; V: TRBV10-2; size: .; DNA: TGCGCCAGCAGTGAGGTGCTAGCGACAGATACGCAGTATTTT; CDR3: CASSEVLATDTQYF
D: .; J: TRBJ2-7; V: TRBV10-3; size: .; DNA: TGTGCCATCAGTGAGTCGATCCCCCTACTCGCCGGAGGGGACTACGAGCAGTACTTC; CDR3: CAISESIPLLAGGDYEQYF
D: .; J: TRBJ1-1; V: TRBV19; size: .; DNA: TGTGCCAGTACTGAACAGGGTCTTAACACTGAAGCTTTCTTT; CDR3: CASTEQGLNTEAFF
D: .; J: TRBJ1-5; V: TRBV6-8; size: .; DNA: TGTGCCACTAACTTGGGGGACGCGAAATCCCATAGCAATCAGCCCCAGCATTTT; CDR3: CATNLGDAKSHSNQPQHF
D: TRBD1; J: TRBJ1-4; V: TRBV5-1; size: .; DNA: TGCGCCAGCAGCCCAGGTTACGGGACAGGAGGTGAAAAACTGTTTTTT; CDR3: CASSPGYGTGGEKLFF
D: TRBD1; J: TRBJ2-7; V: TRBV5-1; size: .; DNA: TGCGCCAGCAGCTTGTTAGGGACAGAAGCCTACGAGCAGTACTTC; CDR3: CASSLLGTEAYEQYF
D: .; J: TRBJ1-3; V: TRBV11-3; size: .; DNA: TGTGCCAGCAGCCCCCAACGGAGAGTTCTCGGCGGAAACACCATATATTTT; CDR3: CASSPQRRVLGGNTIYF
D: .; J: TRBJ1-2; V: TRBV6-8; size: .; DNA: TGTGCCAGCGGGATGAGTGGGACCCTCCATGGCTACACCTTC; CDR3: CASGMSGTLHGYTF
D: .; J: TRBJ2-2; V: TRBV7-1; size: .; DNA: TGTGCCAGCAGTCATGTCCGGCCCGGGGAGCTGTTTTTT; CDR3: CASSHVRPGELFF
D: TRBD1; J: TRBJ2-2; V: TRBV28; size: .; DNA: TGTGCCAGCAGTTTAAGGACAGGTGACAACACCGGGGAGCTGTTTTTT; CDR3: CASSLRTGDNTGELFF
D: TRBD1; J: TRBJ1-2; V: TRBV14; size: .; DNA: TGTGCCAGCAGCCAACTCCTGACAGGGGAGGCTGGCTACACCTTC; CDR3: CASSQLLTGEAGYTF
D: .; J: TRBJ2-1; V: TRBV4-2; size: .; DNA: TGTGCCAGCAGCCTTTTCTCATACAATGAGCAGTTCTTC; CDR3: CASSLFSYNEQFF
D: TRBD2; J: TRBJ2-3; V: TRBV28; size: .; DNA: TGTGCCAGCACGTTGAGCGAGGGGGGCGCGGGGGGGCCTATAGGTACGCAGTATTTT; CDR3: CASTLSEGGAGGPIGTQYF
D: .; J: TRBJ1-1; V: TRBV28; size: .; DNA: TGTGCCAGCAGGCGAGATGACGGGCCAGGGAGGACTGAAGCTTTCTTT; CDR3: CASRRDDGPGRTEAFF
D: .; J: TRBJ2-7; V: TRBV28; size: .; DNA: TGTGCCAGCGTTACGTTGGGAGACGAGCAGTACTTC; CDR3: CASVTLGDEQYF
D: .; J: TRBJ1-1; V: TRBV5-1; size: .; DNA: TGCGCCAGCAGCTTGAACACGGAGAACACTGAAGCTTTCTTT; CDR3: CASSLNTENTEAFF
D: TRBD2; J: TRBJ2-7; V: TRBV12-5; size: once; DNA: TGTGCTAGTGGTCTGAGCAGCGGGAGCTACGAGCAGTACTTC; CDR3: CASGLSSGSYEQYF
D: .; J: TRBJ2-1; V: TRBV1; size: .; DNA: TGCGCCAGCAGCCATATAGCGAGGGCGGGGGCCGGCTACAATGAGCAGTTCTTC; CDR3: CASSHIARAGAGYNEQFF